These 25 T cell receptor beta chains were all obtained from the same sample, sequenced in a study of T cells of healthy individuals. Each CDR3 protein gets one entry after TCRdb re-called the 5' RACE reads with MiXCR. Of about 53,000 distinct CDR3 sequences in the sample, roughly 14% were seen once. The source is a human donor in good health.

This clonotype has at least ten counts. The rearrangement uses TRBV5-1 and TRBJ1-1; D uncertain. Germline CDR1 is SGHRS and CDR2 is YFSETQ. CDR3 length: 13 residues. V dropped 2 bases and J dropped 8 bases, with 13 bases sitting between them. CDR3 DNA: TGCGCCAGCAGCTTCAAACCGGGTCTGGAAGCTTTCTTT. Translated: CASSFKPGLEAFF.

This clonotype was detected only a few times. The J gene is TRBJ1-2, the V gene TRBV20-1; 7 nucleotides match TRBD1. Germline V lookup: CDR1 DFQATT, CDR2 SNEGSKA (reference sequence). The CDR3 is 13 residues long. The trim removed 5 bases at V and 2 bases at J, leaving 5 bases unmatched. CDR3 sequence reads: CSARDSQNYGYTF. CDR3 nucleotides: TGCAGTGCTCGGGACAGCCAAAACTATGGCTACACCTTC.

The V gene is TRBV21-1, the J gene TRBJ1-2; the DNA was not compared with TRBD1, the D call given in the table. TRBV21-1 is noted as a pseudogene. CDR3 length: 17 amino acids. The CDR3 sequence: CASSKEVEDRFNYGYTF. The DNA of the CDR3 is TGTGCCAGCAGCAAAGAAGTTGAGGACAGGTTTAACTATGGCTACACCTTC.

This clonotype was recorded at least ten times. The rearrangement links TRBV19 to TRBJ2-2; D is ambiguous. CDR3 length: 18 residues. Looked up from germline, CDR1 is LNHDA and CDR2 is SQIVND (reference sequence). V was clipped by 1 base and J by 7 bases, with 22 bases between them. The CDR3: CASSIGEGVPGGVGELFF. CDR3 DNA sequence: TGTGCCAGTAGTATAGGAGAAGGAGTCCCCGGCGGAGTCGGGGAGCTGTTTTTT.

This clonotype was counted only a few times. The chain uses TRBV4-1 and TRBJ1-2; D remains ambiguous. Germline V lookup: CDR1 MGHRA, CDR2 YSYEKL. This CDR3 is 15 amino acids long. V lost 0 bases, J lost 4 bases, and 12 bases lay in between. The CDR3 region has the DNA TGCGCCAGCAGCCAAGATGAGGGTGGCAGCTATGGCTACACCTTC. Translation gives CASSQDEGGSYGYTF.

This clonotype has at least ten counts. The chain uses TRBV19 and TRBJ2-7; D possibly matches TRBD1 or TRBD2 (5 bases each). V was trimmed by 5 bases and J by 2 bases, leaving 16 bases between them. Germline CDR1 LNHDA, CDR2 SQIVND (reference sequence). The CDR3 has 15 amino acids. The CDR3 DNA is TGTGCCAGTAGTCCGAGGGGACGGGCGCCCTACGAGCAGTACTTC. This gives the protein CASSPRGRAPYEQYF.

This clonotype was seen a handful of times. The CDR3 sequence: CASSPRQARANSPLHF. CDR3 nucleotides: TGTGCCAGCAGCCCCAGACAGGCCCGAGCTAATTCACCCCTCCACTTT. This chain links TRBV7-2 with TRBJ1-6; the D gene is possibly TRBD1 (6 bases). Germline V CDR1 and CDR2: SGHTA, FQGNSA. CDR3 length: 16 residues. V was shortened by 5 bases and J by 6 bases, with 17 bases between the two germline ends.

The chain has TRBV20-1 and TRBJ2-3, with 9 bases identical to TRBD2. Germline CDR1 and CDR2: DFQATT and SNEGSKA (reference sequence). The CDR3 contains 15 residues. Trimming removed 2 bases from V and 5 bases from J; junction bases left unmatched: 8. The DNA of the CDR3 is TGCAGTGCTAGAAACGTAGCGGGGGTTAAAGATACGCAGTATTTT. This translates into CSARNVAGVKDTQYF.

This clonotype has ten or more counts. The chain carries TRBV7-9 and TRBJ2-3; 13 bases are a match to TRBD2. After removal of 3 bases from V and 1 base from J, the junction contained 1 base not matched to a gene. The CDR3 covers 16 residues. CDR1 is SEHNR and CDR2 is FQNEAQ in the germline V gene (reference sequence). The DNA for the CDR3 is TGTGCCAGCAGCTTTGGACTAGCGGGGGGCACAGATACGCAGTATTTT. Amino acids: CASSFGLAGGTDTQYF. Drawing the rest from reference TRBV7-9 and TRBJ2-3, the complete variable domain is DTGVSQNPRHKITKRGQNVTFRCDPISEHNRLYWYRQTLGQGPEFLTYFQNEAQLEKSRLLSDRFSAERPKGSFSTLEIQRTEQGDSAMYLCASSFGLAGGTDTQYFGPGTRLTVL.

Remarks on this clonotype: This may come from a read error, since a much larger clone is one base off. The chain is built from TRBV29-1 and TRBJ2-2, with 8 bases that match TRBD1. CDR1 is SQVTM, CDR2 ANQGSEA, per germline. CDR3 size: 16 residues. The V segment lost 4 bases and the J segment 4 bases; nucleotides outside the gene matches: 11. The CDR3 DNA reads TGCAGCGTTGTCCCTACTGACAGGGGAGGCACCGGGGAGCTGTTTTTT. It codes for CSVVPTDRGGTGELFF.

This clonotype has a handful of counts. This chain uses TRBV20-1 with TRBJ2-3; 14 bases fit TRBD2. This CDR3 has 15 amino acids. With V trimmed by 5 bases and J by 3 bases, 4 bases remained unmatched. The germline V gene has CDR1 DFQATT and CDR2 SNEGSKA (reference sequence). The CDR3, as DNA: TGCAGTGCTCCTCGACTAGCGGGAGGGACAGATACGCAGTATTTT. It translates to CSAPRLAGGTDTQYF.

This clonotype came up many times. The chain has TRBV2 and TRBJ2-7, with D perhaps TRBD1 (6 bases). This CDR3 has 12 residues. The germline gives CDR1 SNHLY, CDR2 FYNNEI. The CDR3 loop reads CGTGSHIYEQYF. CDR3 nucleotides: TGTGGCACAGGGTCACACATCTACGAGCAGTACTTC.

This chain links TRBV9 with TRBJ2-7; 13 bases are a match to TRBD2. Germline trimming cut 1 base from V and 4 bases from J; bases unmatched to any gene: 14. Per the germline V gene, CDR1 is SGDLS and CDR2 is YYNGEE. The CDR3 sequence is 19 residues long. CDR3 residues: CASSVSVPGTSGIGYEQYF. For the CDR3, the DNA is TGTGCCAGCAGCGTATCGGTACCAGGGACTAGCGGGATAGGGTACGAGCAGTACTTC.

V usage is TRBV20-1 and J usage is TRBJ1-1, with TRBD1 matching 7 bases. The CDR3 has 16 amino acids. With V trimmed by 0 bases and J by 3 bases, 10 bases remained unmatched. Germline CDR1 is DFQATT and CDR2 is SNEGSKA (reference sequence). CDR3 bases: TGCAGTGCTAGAGATCAGCTAACTCAGGGGGACACTGAAGCTTTCTTT. Translating gives CSARDQLTQGDTEAFF.

This clonotype was seen only a few times. The chain recombines TRBV2 with TRBJ2-6; D is possibly TRBD1 or TRBD2 (5 bases each). Trimming removed 8 bases from V and 0 bases from J, with 11 bases in between. Germline V gives CDR1 SNHLY, CDR2 FYNNEI. CDR3 length: 15 residues. CDR3: CASEGRISGANVLTF. CDR3 sequence (DNA): TGTGCCAGCGAGGGGCGGATCTCTGGGGCCAACGTCCTGACTTTC.

The sample holds one count of this clonotype. One base away lies a much larger clone, so this may be a sequencing read error. J is TRBJ2-3 and V is TRBV25-1; D gene ambiguous. The CDR3 is 14 residues long. The germline gives CDR1 MGHDK, CDR2 SYGVNS. CDR3 bases: TGTGCCAGCAGTATGGGATACATCGCAGATATGCAGTATTTT. Translated, it gives CASSMGYIADMQYF.

The gene calls are TRBV6-5 and TRBJ2-1; D is undetermined. The V gene's germline CDR1 is MNHEY and CDR2 SVGAGI. This CDR3 region has 11 residues. Trimming removed 7 bases from V and 9 bases from J, with 10 bases in between. The CDR3 loop is CASTLPGEQFF. Written as DNA, the CDR3 is TGTGCCAGCACCCTTCCGGGTGAGCAGTTCTTC.

This clonotype has just a few counts. V and J are TRBV4-3 and TRBJ2-7, with TRBD1 matching 7 bases. CDR3 length equals 15 residues. J was trimmed by 2 bases and V by 1 base; bases with no gene match: 5. Germline V CDR1 and CDR2: LGHNA, YSLEER. The CDR3 coding sequence is TGCGCCAGCAGCCAAGCTGGACAGGAGCCCTACGAGCAGTACTTC. Its translation: CASSQAGQEPYEQYF.

The chain joins TRBV7-2 to TRBJ2-7; 10 nucleotides line up with TRBD2. The junction had 7 bases not matched to a gene; V was cut back by 1 base and J by 1 base. CDR1 and CDR2 from the germline V gene are SGHTA and FQGNSA. This CDR3 region has 17 residues. CDR3 bases: TGTGCCAGCAGCTTAGTGTCCGCTAGCGGGAGTTCCTACGAGCAGTACTTC. Translation gives CASSLVSASGSSYEQYF.

There are many counts of this clonotype. The chain is built from TRBV20-1 and TRBJ1-1, with D tentatively TRBD1 (6 bases). V was clipped by 1 base and J by 7 bases, with 13 bases between them. The germline V gene encodes CDR1 DFQATT and CDR2 SNEGSKA (reference sequence). The CDR3 contains 13 residues. CDR3 coding DNA: TGCAGTGCTAGAGCCGGGACACCGTTTGAAGCTTTCTTT. This sequence encodes CSARAGTPFEAFF.

This clonotype was seen repeatedly, ten times or more. The chain is built from TRBV11-2 and TRBJ2-7; TRBD1 might be the D (6 bases). CDR1 is SGHAT, CDR2 FQNNGV, per germline. The CDR3 has 15 residues. The V gene lost 3 bases and the J gene lost 4 bases, with 16 bases spanning the gap. The CDR3 here is CASSLGHPKAYEQYF. CDR3 nucleotide sequence: TGTGCCAGCAGCTTGGGACACCCTAAGGCATACGAGCAGTACTTC.

This clonotype has at least ten counts. The chain employs TRBV18 and TRBJ2-2; 11 bases are a match to TRBD2. V trimming: 0 bases; J trimming: 3 bases; junction bases outside the gene matches: 3. CDR1 and CDR2 (germline): KGHSH, LQKENI. The CDR3 covers 17 residues. CDR3 nucleotides: TGTGCCAGCTCACCACCGGGGACTAGCGGCTACACCGGGGAGCTGTTTTTT. Residues: CASSPPGTSGYTGELFF.

This clonotype was found many times. The chain has TRBV7-6 and TRBJ2-7; TRBD2 matches at 7 bases. The junction had 11 bases not matched to a gene; V was cut back by 3 bases and J by 3 bases. Germline V gene data show CDR1 as SGHVS and CDR2 as FNYEAQ. The CDR3 covers 16 residues. The DNA for the CDR3 is TGTGCCAGCAGCTTGCAGGGCGGGAGACCCGTCTACGAGCAGTACTTC. It translates to CASSLQGGRPVYEQYF.

This clonotype was seen a handful of times. The rearrangement links TRBV7-9 to TRBJ2-3; a weak D match, TRBD2 (6 bases). V was cut by 7 bases and J by 1 base, with 21 bases left in between. CDR3 length equals 17 residues. Germline CDR1 reads SEHNR; CDR2 reads FQNEAQ (reference sequence). The CDR3 sequence: CASTLASTGLRTDTQYF. For the CDR3, the DNA is TGTGCCAGCACCCTGGCCTCCACGGGACTGCGCACAGATACGCAGTATTTT.

The chain recombines TRBV7-9 with TRBJ2-7, with TRBD1 matching over 10 bases. There are 14 residues in the CDR3. From germline, CDR1 is SEHNR and CDR2 FQNEAQ (reference sequence). V shed 2 bases, J shed 3 bases, and the junction held 1 base outside the gene matches. CDR3 protein: CASSLRTGGYEQYF. The CDR3 DNA reads TGTGCCAGCAGCTTAAGGACAGGGGGCTACGAGCAGTACTTC.